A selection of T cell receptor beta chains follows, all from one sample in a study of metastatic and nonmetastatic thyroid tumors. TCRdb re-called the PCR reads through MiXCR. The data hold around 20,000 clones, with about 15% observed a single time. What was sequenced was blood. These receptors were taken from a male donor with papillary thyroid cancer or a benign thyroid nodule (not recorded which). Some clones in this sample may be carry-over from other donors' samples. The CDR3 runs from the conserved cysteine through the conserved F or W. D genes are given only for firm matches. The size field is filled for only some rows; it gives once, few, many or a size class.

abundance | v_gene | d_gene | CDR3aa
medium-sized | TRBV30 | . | CAFLLPGNSYEQYF
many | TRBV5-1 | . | CASAPPGALSYEQYF
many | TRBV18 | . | CASSPPTGSFRYEQYF
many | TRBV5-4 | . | CASSLNRGPGTGELFF
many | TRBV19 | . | CASSIPERALAKNIQYF
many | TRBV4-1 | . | CASSHSVASEQFF
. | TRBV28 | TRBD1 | CASSSTGQGGYEQYF
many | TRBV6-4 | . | CASSEGASTDTQYF
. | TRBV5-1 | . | CASRSGRTDTQYF
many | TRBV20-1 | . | CSATHSDPGTGELFF
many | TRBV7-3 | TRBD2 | CASSTGLAEQETQYF
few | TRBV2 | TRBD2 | CASSVLAGAGNEQFF
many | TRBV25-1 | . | CASSESSEQFF
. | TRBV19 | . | CASSPGTTFRFF
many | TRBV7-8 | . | CASSLSSSYERYF
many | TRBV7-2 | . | CASSLRRGGGEKLFF
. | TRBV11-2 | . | CASRLSSLSQNF
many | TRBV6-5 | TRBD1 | CASSYGTGGIGELFF
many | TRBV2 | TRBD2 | CASRILAGTHTGELFF
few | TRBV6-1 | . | CASTRGFGTEAFF